This T cell receptor (beta chain) was retrieved from a study of blood T cell repertoires in COVID-19. The CDR3 is 16 residues long. V was shortened by 2 bases and J by 0 bases, with 12 bases between the two germline ends. The germline gives CDR1 SGHNT, CDR2 YYREEE (reference sequence). In Seattle, patients joined the study during active infection and were tracked longitudinally. Repertoires were generated with immunoSEQ multiplex PCR, while TCRdb's copy carries only in-frame clones and drops some. This table holds roughly 150,000 clones, approximately 91% found once. This TCR came from a man between 18 and 35 years old with COVID-19, enrolled during active disease. Sequencing was done on a sample of peripheral blood. The V call is TRBV5-4, the J call TRBJ2-4, with D possibly TRBD2 on 6 matching bases. CDR3 sequence: CASSLGGRLAKNIQYF. CDR3 DNA sequence: TGTGCCAGCAGCTTAGGAGGGAGACTAGCCAAAAACATTCAGTACTTC.